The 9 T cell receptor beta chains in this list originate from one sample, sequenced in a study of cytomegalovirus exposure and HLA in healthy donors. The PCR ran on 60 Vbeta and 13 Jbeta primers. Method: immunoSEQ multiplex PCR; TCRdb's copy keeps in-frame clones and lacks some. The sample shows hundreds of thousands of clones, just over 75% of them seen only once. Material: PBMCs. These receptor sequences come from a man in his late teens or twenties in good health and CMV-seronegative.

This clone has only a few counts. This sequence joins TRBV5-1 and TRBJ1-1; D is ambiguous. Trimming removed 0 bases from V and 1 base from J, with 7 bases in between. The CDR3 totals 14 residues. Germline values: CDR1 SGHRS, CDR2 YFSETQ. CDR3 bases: TGCGCCAGCAGCTTGGGACTCAGGAACACTGAAGCTTTCTTT. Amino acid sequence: CASSLGLRNTEAFF.

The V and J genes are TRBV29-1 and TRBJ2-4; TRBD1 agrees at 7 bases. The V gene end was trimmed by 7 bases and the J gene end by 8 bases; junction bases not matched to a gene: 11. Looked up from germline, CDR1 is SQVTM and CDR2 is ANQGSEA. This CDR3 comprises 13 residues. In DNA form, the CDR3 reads TGCAGCGCCATCGGGACAGAGGGTCACATTCAGTACTTC. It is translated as CSAIGTEGHIQYF.

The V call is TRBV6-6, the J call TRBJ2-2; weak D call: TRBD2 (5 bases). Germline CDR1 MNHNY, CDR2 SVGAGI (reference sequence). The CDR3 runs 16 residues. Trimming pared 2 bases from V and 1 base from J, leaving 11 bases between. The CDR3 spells CASSYMVARNTGELFF. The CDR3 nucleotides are TGTGCCAGCAGTTACATGGTAGCGAGGAACACCGGGGAGCTGTTTTTT.

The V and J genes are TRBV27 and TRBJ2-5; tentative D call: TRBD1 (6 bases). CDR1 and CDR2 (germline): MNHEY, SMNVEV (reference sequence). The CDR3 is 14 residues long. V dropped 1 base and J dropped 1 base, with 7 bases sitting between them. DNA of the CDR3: TGTGCCAGCAGTTTATGGGGGCCCCAAGAGACCCAGTACTTC. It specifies CASSLWGPQETQYF.

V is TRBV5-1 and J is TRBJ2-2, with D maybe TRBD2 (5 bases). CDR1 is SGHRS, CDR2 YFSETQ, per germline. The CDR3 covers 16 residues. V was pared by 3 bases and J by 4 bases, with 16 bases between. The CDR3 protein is CASSSRAETITGELFF. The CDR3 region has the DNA TGCGCCAGCAGCTCCCGAGCGGAGACCATCACCGGGGAGCTGTTTTTT.

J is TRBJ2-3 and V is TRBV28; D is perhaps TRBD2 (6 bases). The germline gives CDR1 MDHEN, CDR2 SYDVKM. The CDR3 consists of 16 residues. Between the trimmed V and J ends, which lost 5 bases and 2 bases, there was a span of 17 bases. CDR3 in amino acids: CASSETPGLFTDTQYF. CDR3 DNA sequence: TGTGCCAGCAGTGAGACCCCGGGACTTTTCACAGATACGCAGTATTTT.

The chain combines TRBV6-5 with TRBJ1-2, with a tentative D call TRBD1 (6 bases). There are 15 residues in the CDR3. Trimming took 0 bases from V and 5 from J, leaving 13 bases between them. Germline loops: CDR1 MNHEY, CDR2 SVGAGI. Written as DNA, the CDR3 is TGTGCCAGCAGTTACTCTGCACAGGGTAGTTATGGCTACACCTTC. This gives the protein CASSYSAQGSYGYTF.

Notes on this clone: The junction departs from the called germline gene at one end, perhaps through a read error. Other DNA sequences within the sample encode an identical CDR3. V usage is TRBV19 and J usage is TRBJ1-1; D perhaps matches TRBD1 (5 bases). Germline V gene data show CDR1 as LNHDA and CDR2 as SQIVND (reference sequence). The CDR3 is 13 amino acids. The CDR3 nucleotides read TGTGCCAGCAGTACCCATGGAGGGGCAGAAGCTTTCTTT. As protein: CASSTHGGAEAFF.

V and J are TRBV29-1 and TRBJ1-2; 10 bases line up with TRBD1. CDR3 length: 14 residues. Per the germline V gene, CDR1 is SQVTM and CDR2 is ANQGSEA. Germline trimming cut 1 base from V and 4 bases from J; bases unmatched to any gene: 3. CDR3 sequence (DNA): TGCAGCGTTGAAGCGACAGGGGGCGGCTATGGCTACACCTTC. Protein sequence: CSVEATGGGYGYTF.